Reported below is one TCR beta chain. Its antigen is as yet unknown. The length of the CDR3 is 12 residues. Germline V gives CDR1 MNHNS, CDR2 SASEGT. The V and J ends lost 7 bases and 7 bases respectively, with 13 bases between them. This sample was included in a study of T cell repertoires in cytomegalovirus infection. Study at large: Indications of both CMV infection and matching HLA type were provided by public TCR beta signatures.

Regarding the study as a whole: HLA-C-restricted TCR beta clonotypes specific for CMV led the ex vivo response. Summed frequency of public TCR beta families distinguished CMV carriers with the relevant HLA.

TCRdb re-analysed the reads in MiXCR, keeping a single row per CDR3 protein. The sample lists around 200,000 distinct CDR3 sequences, about 18% seen once, with approximately 26% in the top ten. What was sequenced was CD8+ T cells from PBMCs. The chain employs TRBV6-1 and TRBJ1-1; D call uncertain. The clonotype originates from a human donor in good health (CMV status not recorded). Some clones in this sample may be carry-over from other donors' samples. CDR3 protein: CASIKISNEAFF. In nucleotides, the CDR3 is TGTGCCAGCATAAAAATCAGTAATGAAGCTTTCTTT.